What follows are 30 T cell receptor beta chains derived from one specimen sequenced in a study of beta chain features in type 1 diabetes. Study outcomes and limitations: For Type 1 diabetes patients, all four CD4+ subsets carried TCRB CDR3s that were moderately but significantly shorter.

These TCRs' antigens remain unknown. The whole isolated RNA underwent reverse transcription, so sequencing captured expressed TCRB transcripts. This table comes from immunoSEQ multiplex PCR, and its TCRdb copy is limited to in-frame clones, with some not included. The table has about 340,000 clones, about a tenth seen once; the top ten hold roughly 0.99%. The specimen was central memory CD4+ T cells from blood. All receptors come from a young man with type 1 diabetes.

V and J are TRBV5-1 and TRBJ2-1; D unresolved. The CDR3 has 16 amino acids. Germline V gene data show CDR1 as SGHRS and CDR2 as YFSETQ. The ends were cut back, 3 bases at V and 8 bases at J, with 21 bases in the middle. The CDR3 nucleotides are TGCGCCAGCAGCTATTCTTCACTGACCGTGGGTCATGAGCAGTTCTTC. It encodes CASSYSSLTVGHEQFF.

V is TRBV7-2 and J is TRBJ1-1; D perhaps matches TRBD1 (5 bases). The germline CDR1 and CDR2 sequences are SGHTA and FQGNSA. Trimming took 1 base from V and 2 from J, leaving 8 bases between them. CDR3 length equals 14 residues. CDR3 coding DNA: TGTGCCAGCAGCTTAGGGGGGTCTAACACTGAAGCTTTCTTT. As protein: CASSLGGSNTEAFF. The entire variable domain, with the rest obtained from reference TRBV7-2 and TRBJ1-1, is as follows: GAGVSQSPSNKVTEKGKDVELRCDPISGHTALYWYRQSLGQGLEFLIYFQGNSAPDKSGLPSDRFSAERTGGSVSTLTIQRTQQEDSAVYLCASSLGGSNTEAFFGQGTRLTVV.

This clone appeared a few times. This chain connects TRBV5-4 to TRBJ2-6; maybe TRBD2 (5 bases). The germline gives CDR1 SGHNT, CDR2 YYREEE (reference sequence). This CDR3 has 14 residues. V was clipped by 4 bases and J by 4 bases, with 9 bases between them. CDR3 loop: CASSRTGGANVLTF. The CDR3 DNA sequence: TGTGCCAGCAGCCGGACTGGAGGGGCCAACGTCCTGACTTTC.

This clone was found a few times. This same CDR3 is encoded by further DNA sequences in the sample. The chain uses TRBV29-1 and TRBJ1-2; D remains unclear. Trimming took off 3 bases at V and 6 bases at J, with 8 bases between the two ends. The V gene's germline CDR1 is SQVTM and CDR2 ANQGSEA. The CDR3 totals 11 residues. The CDR3 loop is CSVDSGNGYTF. CDR3 nucleotide sequence: TGCAGCGTTGATTCCGGGAATGGCTACACCTTC.

This clone came up many times. This chain uses TRBV10-2 with TRBJ1-2, with unresolved D. Trimming shortened V by 6 bases and J by 2 bases, and 10 bases separated the two germline ends. The germline gives CDR1 WSHSY, CDR2 SAAADI. There are 13 residues in the CDR3. CDR3 protein: CASSLRFNYGYTF. CDR3 in DNA: TGCGCCAGCAGCCTCAGATTCAACTATGGCTACACCTTC.

This clone was counted a few times. The chain couples TRBV2 to TRBJ1-6; D gene ambiguous. Germline assignment: CDR1 SNHLY and CDR2 FYNNEI. CDR3 length equals 12 residues. The V end lost 2 bases, the J end lost 10 bases, and 6 bases lay between the germline ends. The CDR3 protein is CASSELHSPLHF. The CDR3 region has the DNA TGTGCCAGCAGTGAACTCCACTCACCCCTCCACTTT.

The chain employs TRBV7-2 and TRBJ1-2; 9 bases are shared with TRBD1. V trimming: 5 bases; J trimming: 7 bases; junction bases outside the gene matches: 11. Germline V gene data show CDR1 as SGHTA and CDR2 as FQGNSA. The length of the CDR3 is 15 residues. The CDR3 DNA is TGTGCCAGCAGCCCCTTCGGACAGGGGAGGGGTGGCTACACCTTC. Residues: CASSPFGQGRGGYTF.

Ten or more counts support this clone. J is TRBJ1-2 and V is TRBV5-4; TRBD1 might be the D (6 bases). V lost 4 bases to trimming and J lost 2 bases, with 12 bases between them. The CDR3 runs 14 residues. Per germline, CDR1 SGHNT and CDR2 YYREEE (reference sequence). CDR3 amino acids: CASSNRDGNYGYTF. CDR3 nucleotides: TGTGCCAGCAGCAACAGGGACGGGAACTATGGCTACACCTTC. Filled out from reference TRBV5-4 and TRBJ1-2, the complete variable domain reads ETGVTQSPTHLIKTRGQQVTLRCSSQSGHNTVSWYQQALGQGPQFIFQYYREEENGRGNFPPRFSGLQFPNYSSELNVNALELDDSALYLCASSNRDGNYGYTFGSGTRLTVV.

This chain links TRBV2 with TRBJ1-2, with D hard to call. V was cut by 2 bases and J by 6 bases, with 10 bases left in between. This CDR3 region has 13 residues. Germline values: CDR1 SNHLY, CDR2 FYNNEI. DNA of the CDR3: TGTGCCAGCAGTGAACAGACGATAGATGGCTACACCTTC. Translated: CASSEQTIDGYTF. Looking up the rest from reference TRBV2 and TRBJ1-2 gives the full variable domain: EPEVTQTPSHQVTQMGQEVILRCVPISNHLYFYWYRQILGQKVEFLVSFYNNEISEKSEIFDDQFSVERPDGSNFTLKIRSTKLEDSAMYFCASSEQTIDGYTFGSGTRLTVV.

This clone was observed many times. The V gene is TRBV7-8, the J gene TRBJ2-3; TRBD1 or TRBD2 may be the D gene (6 bases each). The CDR3 contains 14 residues. Germline CDR1 is SGHVS and CDR2 is FQNEAQ. V lost 4 bases and J lost 5, with 13 bases in between. The CDR3 region has the DNA TGTGCCAGCAGCTGGGGGGACATGAGAGATACGCAGTATTTT. This gives the protein CASSWGDMRDTQYF.

There are many counts of this clone. This sample includes further DNA sequences coding for the same CDR3. V gene TRBV18 combines with J gene TRBJ2-5; either TRBD1 or TRBD2 may supply D (5 bases each). The germline CDR1 and CDR2 sequences are KGHSH and LQKENI. CDR3 size: 14 residues. Deletions cut 3 bases from V and 3 bases from J, with 11 bases between. CDR3 loop: CASSPRGGEETQYF. Written as DNA, the CDR3 is TGTGCCAGCTCACCCCGGGGCGGAGAAGAGACCCAGTACTTC. Full variable domain (rest looked up from reference TRBV18 and TRBJ2-5): NAGVMQNPRHLVRRRGQEARLRCSPMKGHSHVYWYRQLPEEGLKFMVYLQKENIIDESGMPKERFSAEFPKEGPSILRIQQVVRGDSAAYFCASSPRGGEETQYFGPGTRLLVL.

This clone was seen at least ten times. The V and J genes are TRBV25-1 and TRBJ2-3, with TRBD1 matching 9 bases. The CDR3 covers 13 residues. V shed 6 bases, J shed 6 bases, and the junction held 4 bases outside the gene matches. The germline V gene encodes CDR1 MGHDK and CDR2 SYGVNS. CDR3: CASRQGATDTQYF. The CDR3 DNA sequence: TGTGCCAGCAGACAGGGGGCTACGGATACGCAGTATTTT.

The chain links TRBV10-3 to TRBJ1-6; 9 bases map to TRBD1. V trimming: 7 bases; J trimming: 7 bases; junction bases outside the gene matches: 5. The length of the CDR3 is 14 residues. Germline V gene data show CDR1 as ENHRY and CDR2 as SYGVKD. The CDR3 coding sequence is TGTGCCATCAAGGGGACAGGGAAAAATTCACCCCTCCACTTT. It codes for CAIKGTGKNSPLHF.

The sample holds a few counts of this clone. The chain is built from TRBV28 and TRBJ2-1; D gene uncertain. The ends were cut back, 5 bases at V and 10 bases at J, with 9 bases in the middle. This CDR3 spans 11 amino acids. Germline-derived CDR1 and CDR2 are MDHEN and SYDVKM. The CDR3 here is CASSENWEQFF. The CDR3 DNA is TGTGCCAGCAGTGAGAATTGGGAGCAGTTCTTC.

The genes are TRBV28 and TRBJ1-1; D is uncertain. The CDR3 loop spans 14 amino acids. Trimming pared 2 bases from V and 2 bases from J, leaving 9 bases between. In germline, CDR1 is MDHEN, CDR2 SYDVKM. The CDR3 DNA follows: TGTGCCAGCAGTTTACCCACGGGAAACACTGAAGCTTTCTTT. It translates to CASSLPTGNTEAFF.

V and J are TRBV29-1 and TRBJ1-2; the match to TRBD1 covers 7 bases. The J segment lost 5 bases and the V segment lost 4 bases, leaving 4 bases of the junction unmatched. CDR1 is SQVTM and CDR2 is ANQGSEA in the germline V gene. The CDR3 spans 12 residues. The CDR3 DNA is TGCAGCGTTGTAACAGGGGAGTATGGCTACACCTTC. This sequence encodes CSVVTGEYGYTF.

About this clone itself: Other DNA sequences of this sample code for an identical CDR3. This chain uses TRBV9 with TRBJ1-1; D not certain. In germline, CDR1 is SGDLS, CDR2 YYNGEE. The CDR3 covers 14 residues. V dropped 0 bases and J dropped 5 bases, with 11 bases sitting between them. The CDR3: CASSVASGNTEAFF. For the CDR3, the DNA is TGTGCCAGCAGCGTAGCTTCGGGAAATACTGAAGCTTTCTTT.

A few counts support this clone. Other DNA variants within this sample encode the same CDR3. The chain joins TRBV5-1 to TRBJ2-3, with 7 bases identical to TRBD1. The V gene's germline CDR1 is SGHRS and CDR2 YFSETQ. This CDR3 has 14 amino acids. V gave up 4 bases and J gave up 3 bases; unmatched junction bases: 5. Here the CDR3 DNA reads TGCGCCAGCAGCCCAGGACAGGAAACAGATACGCAGTATTTT. Translation gives CASSPGQETDTQYF.

The V and J genes are TRBV27 and TRBJ2-7, with 8 bases that match TRBD2. The germline gives CDR1 MNHEY, CDR2 SMNVEV (reference sequence). The CDR3 consists of 16 residues. The ends lost 5 bases at V and 0 bases at J; junction bases unmatched: 9. CDR3 protein: CASSLKGLALSYEQYF. The DNA of the CDR3 is TGTGCCAGCAGTCTGAAAGGACTAGCCCTCTCCTACGAGCAGTACTTC.

The chain has TRBV11-2 and TRBJ2-3, with D perhaps TRBD1 or TRBD2 (5 bases each). The CDR3 totals 15 residues. Germline V gives CDR1 SGHAT, CDR2 FQNNGV. With 5 bases removed from V and 0 bases from J, the gap between germline ends came to 12 bases. CDR3 protein: CASSLTGASTDTQYF. The CDR3 coding sequence is TGTGCCAGCAGCCTTACCGGGGCTAGCACAGATACGCAGTATTTT.

J is TRBJ2-7 and V is TRBV6-6; no clear D. V shed 6 bases and J shed 3 bases, with 6 bases lying between them. The CDR3 runs 11 residues. From germline, CDR1 is MNHNY and CDR2 SVGAGI (reference sequence). The CDR3 DNA is TGTGCCAGCAGCAGGAACTACGAGCAGTACTTC. This codes for CASSRNYEQYF.

The chain carries TRBV7-2 and TRBJ2-4; the D gene is possibly TRBD1 (6 bases). Germline lookup yields CDR1 SGHTA and CDR2 FQGNSA. V lost 6 bases, J lost 5 bases, and 11 bases lay in between. This CDR3 contains 13 residues. The CDR3 sequence: CASRATGQNIQYF. The CDR3 region has the DNA TGTGCCAGCAGGGCGACAGGACAAAACATTCAGTACTTC.

This clone turned up a few times. The CDR3 nucleotides read TGTGCCAGCAGCTTAGCCAGCTACACTGAAGCTTTCTTT. Its protein product is CASSLASYTEAFF. The J gene is TRBJ1-1, the V gene TRBV11-2; D gene unclear. Germline V CDR1 and CDR2: SGHAT, FQNNGV. The CDR3 totals 13 residues. V gave up 1 base and J gave up 3 bases, with 6 bases separating them.

This clone was picked up a small number of times. The chain is built from TRBV28 and TRBJ1-1; D gene uncertain. The V end lost 6 bases, the J end lost 3 bases, and 5 bases lay between the germline ends. CDR1 and CDR2 (germline): MDHEN, SYDVKM. CDR3 length: 11 amino acids. CDR3 region: CASSWDTEAFF. The CDR3 nucleotides read TGTGCCAGCAGCTGGGACACTGAAGCTTTCTTT.

This clone was recorded at least ten times. The V gene is TRBV27, the J gene TRBJ1-1; 7 bases line up with TRBD1. Germline V gene data show CDR1 as MNHEY and CDR2 as SMNVEV (reference sequence). CDR3 length: 13 residues. V trimming: 5 bases; J trimming: 4 bases; junction bases outside the gene matches: 4. The CDR3 DNA reads TGTGCCAGCAGTCTCCAGGGGGTCACTGAAGCTTTCTTT. Translation gives CASSLQGVTEAFF.

The J gene is TRBJ2-7, the V gene TRBV7-2; D unresolved. V lost 5 bases to trimming and J lost 3 bases, with 14 bases between them. The germline V gene has CDR1 SGHTA and CDR2 FQGNSA. CDR3 length: 14 residues. CDR3 DNA: TGTGCCAGCAGCCCCAGTGTGGGTCTCTACGAGCAGTACTTC. Translation: CASSPSVGLYEQYF.

The V gene is TRBV25-1, the J gene TRBJ2-3, with TRBD1 matching over 7 bases. The CDR3 consists of 17 residues. V lost 1 base, J lost 5 bases, and 12 bases stayed unmatched. CDR1 is MGHDK, CDR2 SYGVNS, per germline. The CDR3: CASSELTQGKGRDTQYF. DNA of the CDR3: TGTGCCAGCAGTGAATTGACACAGGGGAAGGGGAGAGATACGCAGTATTTT.

This clone appeared a few times. V and J are TRBV7-2 and TRBJ1-1; TRBD1 is a possible D gene (6 bases). V shed 5 bases and J shed 0 bases, with 16 bases lying between them. From germline, CDR1 is SGHTA and CDR2 FQGNSA. This CDR3 spans 16 amino acids. The CDR3 DNA reads TGTGCCAGCAGCCCAAGGGACACCCCAGTGAACACTGAAGCTTTCTTT. Protein sequence: CASSPRDTPVNTEAFF. Combining the CDR3 with reference TRBV7-2 and TRBJ1-1 gives the whole variable domain GAGVSQSPSNKVTEKGKDVELRCDPISGHTALYWYRQSLGQGLEFLIYFQGNSAPDKSGLPSDRFSAERTGGSVSTLTIQRTQQEDSAVYLCASSPRDTPVNTEAFFGQGTRLTVV.

This clone has just a few counts. CDR3 bases: TGTGCCTGGAGTGTACAGGCGGTCCAGTACTTC. Protein: CAWSVQAVQYF. This chain joins TRBV30 and TRBJ2-5, with a tentative D call TRBD1 (5 bases). Germline V gene lookup returns CDR1 GTSNPN and CDR2 SVGIG (reference sequence). The length of the CDR3 is 11 residues. The V and J ends lost 0 bases and 10 bases respectively, with 9 bases between them.

The rearrangement joins TRBV7-8 to TRBJ1-2; possibly TRBD1 for D (5 bases). The CDR3 loop spans 13 amino acids. Trimming removed 5 bases at V and 4 bases at J, with 11 bases between. Germline CDR1 reads SGHVS; CDR2 reads FQNEAQ. Here the CDR3 DNA reads TGTGCCAGCAGCCTGCAGGGTGCCTATGGCTACACCTTC. Its translation is CASSLQGAYGYTF.